The rows below give T cell receptor beta chains drawn from one sample of a study of OX40 agonist ivuxolimab in advanced cancers. Clones were read by immunoSEQ multiplex PCR, and TCRdb kept only the in-frame ones, dropping some. Among roughly 81,000 clones listed, approximately 90% were seen once. Sample: CD4+ or CD8+ T cells sorted from blood, taken in a trial of the OX40 agonist ivuxolimab. These receptors were taken from an adult with an advanced solid tumor such as melanoma, head and neck, liver or kidney cancer. The CDR3 runs from the conserved cysteine through the conserved F or W. D genes are given only for firm matches. Where a row states a size, it is once, few, many or the class of an expanded clone; other rows omit it.

>TRBJ2-1|14|.|TRBD1|TRBV5-1
CASSLGTGWYEQFF
TGCGCCAGCAGCTTGGGGACAGGGTGGTATGAGCAGTTCTTC
>TRBJ1-2|13|.|.|TRBV13
CASSLEGDYGYTF
TGTGCCAGCAGCCTAGAAGGGGACTATGGCTACACCTTC
>TRBJ1-1|14|.|.|TRBV6-5
CASTLLGVRTEAFF
TGTGCCAGCACCTTACTCGGGGTTAGGACTGAAGCTTTCTTT
>TRBJ2-2|16|.|.|TRBV19
CASSLGRRRNTGELFF
TGTGCCAGTTCCCTCGGACGGCGAAGGAACACCGGGGAGCTGTTTTTT
>TRBJ1-3|16|.|.|TRBV5-1
CASSTSPDSSGNTIYF
TGCGCCAGCAGCACTTCACCGGACAGCTCTGGAAACACCATATATTTT
>TRBJ2-2|14|.|.|TRBV6-1
CATCKGDGTGELFF
TGTGCCACCTGTAAGGGGGACGGAACCGGGGAGCTGTTTTTT
>TRBJ2-3|16|once|.|TRBV11-2
CASSSDWGAIKDTQYF
TGTGCCAGCAGCTCCGACTGGGGGGCCATCAAGGATACGCAGTATTTT
>TRBJ2-5|14|.|TRBD2|TRBV19
CASTEWGGKETQYF
TGTGCCAGTACTGAGTGGGGGGGTAAAGAGACCCAGTACTTC
>TRBJ2-2|15|.|.|TRBV5-5
CASSPPESQTGELFF
TGTGCCAGCAGCCCACCTGAGAGTCAGACCGGGGAGCTGTTTTTT
>TRBJ2-3|15|.|.|TRBV11-2
CASSFRTASTDTQYF
TGTGCCAGCAGCTTTAGGACAGCTAGCACAGATACGCAGTATTTT
>TRBJ2-3|15|.|TRBD1|TRBV5-4
CASSSRQGASGTQYF
TGTGCCAGCAGCTCCAGACAGGGGGCCTCGGGTACGCAGTATTTT
>TRBJ1-2|14|few|.|TRBV12-5
CASGFQGLRDGYTF
TGTGCTAGTGGTTTTCAGGGCCTCAGGGATGGCTACACCTTC
>TRBJ2-7|15|.|.|TRBV27
CASSLRSGTPYEQYF
TGTGCCAGCAGTTTACGGTCAGGGACCCCTTACGAGCAGTACTTC
>TRBJ2-7|13|.|TRBD1|TRBV19
CASPQQGALEQYF
TGTGCCAGCCCGCAACAGGGGGCGCTTGAGCAGTACTTC
>TRBJ1-5|16|.|TRBD1|TRBV11-2
CASSPGQGALNQPQHF
TGTGCCAGCAGCCCGGGACAGGGGGCTTTGAATCAGCCCCAGCATTTT
>TRBJ1-2|14|.|.|TRBV4-3
CASSQDDALGGYTF
TGCGCCAGCAGTCAAGATGACGCACTTGGGGGCTACACCTTC
>TRBJ2-2|14|few|.|TRBV9
CASSPAGFTGELFF
TGTGCCAGCAGCCCTGCAGGGTTCACCGGGGAGCTGTTTTTT
>TRBJ2-5|17|.|.|TRBV18
CASSPVWDPKYQETQYF
TGTGCCAGCTCACCAGTATGGGACCCAAAGTACCAAGAGACCCAGTACTTC